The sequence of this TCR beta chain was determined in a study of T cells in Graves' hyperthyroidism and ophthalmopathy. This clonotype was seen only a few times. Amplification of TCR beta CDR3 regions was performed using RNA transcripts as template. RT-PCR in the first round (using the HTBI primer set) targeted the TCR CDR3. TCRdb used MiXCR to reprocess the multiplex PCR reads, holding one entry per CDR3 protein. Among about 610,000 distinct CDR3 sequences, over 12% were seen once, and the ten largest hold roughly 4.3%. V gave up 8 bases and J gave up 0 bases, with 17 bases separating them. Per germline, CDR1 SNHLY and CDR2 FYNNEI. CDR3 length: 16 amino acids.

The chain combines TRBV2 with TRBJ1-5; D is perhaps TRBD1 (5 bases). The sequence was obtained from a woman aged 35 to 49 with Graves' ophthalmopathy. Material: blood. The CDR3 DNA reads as TGTGCCAGCGACGGCTCAGGGTCTGGTAGCAATCAGCCCCAGCATTTT. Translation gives CASDGSGSGSNQPQHF.